The 27 T cell receptor beta chains below come from one sample, sequenced in a study of control samples from healthy donors and cancer patients. Produced via immunoSEQ multiplex PCR; TCRdb's table is partial and in-frame only. Here the sample spans approximately 98,000 clones, 70% to 85% being singletons. Material for sequencing was blood. These TCRs come from a man aged 18 to 29 in good health.

As DNA, the CDR3 is TGTGCCAGCAGCCACGATACCACGGGACAGCCAGCTAACTATGGCTACACCTTC. This translates into CASSHDTTGQPANYGYTF. This chain links TRBV3-1 (or the pseudogene TRBV3-2) with TRBJ1-2; 7 bases fit TRBD1. Germline CDR1 is LGHDT and CDR2 is YNNKEL (reference sequence). This CDR3 contains 18 residues. V was clipped by 3 bases and J by 0 bases; unmatched bases: 13.

J is TRBJ1-2 and V is TRBV7-8, with D unclear. V was cut by 1 base and J by 6 bases, with 12 bases left in between. Looked up from germline, CDR1 is SGHVS and CDR2 is FQNEAQ. The CDR3 has 14 residues. CDR3 loop: CASSLEARGNGYTF. The CDR3 DNA sequence: TGTGCCAGCAGCTTAGAGGCTCGAGGGAATGGCTACACCTTC.

V and J are TRBV21-1 and TRBJ2-7; TRBD1, the D gene given by the table, was not confirmed from the DNA. TRBV21-1 is a pseudogene segment. The CDR3 contains 12 residues. CDR3 DNA: TGTGCCAGCAAAGGTTTCAGGGGCGAGCAGTACGTC. Translation: CASKGFRGEQYV.

The CDR3 protein is CASSLRTGANTEAFF. DNA of the CDR3: TGTGCCAGTAGTCTACGGACAGGGGCAAACACTGAAGCTTTCTTT. The V and J genes are TRBV19 and TRBJ1-1; 9 bases match TRBD1. CDR1 LNHDA and CDR2 SQIVND come from the germline V gene (reference sequence). The CDR3 is 15 residues long. The trim removed 5 bases at V and 2 bases at J, leaving 6 bases unmatched. The entire variable domain, with the rest obtained from reference TRBV19 and TRBJ1-1, is as follows: DGGITQSPKYLFRKEGQNVTLSCEQNLNHDAMYWYRQDPGQGLRLIYYSQIVNDFQKGDIAEGYSVSREKKESFPLTVTSAQKNPTAFYLCASSLRTGANTEAFFGQGTRLTVV.

The gene calls are TRBV30 and TRBJ2-3, with 8 bases identical to TRBD2. V lost 4 bases and J lost 9; bases outside the gene matches: 6. Germline CDR1 and CDR2: GTSNPN and SVGIG (reference sequence). This CDR3 is 12 amino acids long. CDR3 sequence (DNA): TGTGCCTGGATCCGGACTAGCACCACGCAGTATTTT. Protein sequence: CAWIRTSTTQYF.

V is TRBV10-2 and J is TRBJ1-5, with D tentatively TRBD1 (5 bases). Looked up from germline, CDR1 is WSHSY and CDR2 is SAAADI. The CDR3 totals 13 residues. V was clipped by 4 bases and J by 3 bases, with 7 bases between them. For the CDR3, the DNA is TGCGCCAGCAGTGGACAGAACAATCAGCCCCAGCATTTT. As protein: CASSGQNNQPQHF.

This chain connects TRBV9 to TRBJ2-2, with D perhaps assigned TRBD1 or TRBD2 (6 bases each). Trimming stripped 0 bases from V and 5 bases from J, with 11 bases between. The CDR3 has 15 amino acids. Germline-derived CDR1 and CDR2 are SGDLS and YYNGEE. The CDR3, as DNA: TGTGCCAGCAGCGTAGCGGGGGCCATAACCGGGGAGCTGTTTTTT. Amino acid sequence: CASSVAGAITGELFF.

The rearrangement joins TRBV3-1 (or the pseudogene TRBV3-2) to TRBJ2-3; D is unclear. The ends were cut back, 2 bases at V and 4 bases at J, with 13 bases in the middle. The CDR3 sequence is 15 residues long. Germline V CDR1 and CDR2: LGHDT, YNNKEL (reference sequence). The chain's CDR3 is CASSQRSFRADTQYF. The DNA for the CDR3 is TGTGCCAGCAGCCAAAGGAGCTTTAGGGCAGATACGCAGTATTTT.

This chain joins TRBV6-5 and TRBJ2-5; 8 nucleotides match TRBD1. The CDR3 covers 15 residues. V shed 6 bases, J shed 6 bases, and the junction held 12 bases outside the gene matches. Germline CDR1 and CDR2: MNHEY and SVGAGI. In DNA form, the CDR3 reads TGTGCCAGCAGAGACACAAACAGGGGGGTCCAGACCCAGTACTTC. This sequence encodes CASRDTNRGVQTQYF.

The chain combines TRBV6-2 or TRBV6-3 with TRBJ2-5; D gene ambiguous. Trimming removed 0 bases at V and 2 bases at J, with 7 bases between. The CDR3 is 14 amino acids. Looked up from germline, CDR1 is MNHEY and CDR2 is SVGEGT. CDR3: CASSYSWSQETQYF. The CDR3 coding sequence is TGTGCCAGCAGTTACTCGTGGTCTCAAGAGACCCAGTACTTC.

The V and J genes are TRBV6-5 and TRBJ1-2; perhaps TRBD1 as D (5 bases). The V gene lost 6 bases and the J gene lost 3 bases, with 8 bases spanning the gap. The CDR3 is 12 amino acids. Germline CDR1 MNHEY, CDR2 SVGAGI. CDR3 nucleotide sequence: TGTGCCAGCAGGGGACCGGACTATGGCTACACCTTC. Protein: CASRGPDYGYTF.

The rearrangement joins TRBV7-9 to TRBJ1-2; tentative D call: TRBD1 (5 bases). Germline V gene data show CDR1 as SEHNR and CDR2 as FQNEAQ (reference sequence). This CDR3 is 16 amino acids long. The V gene lost 5 bases and the J gene lost 0 bases, with 16 bases spanning the gap. The chain's CDR3 is CASSTSGGLTNYGYTF. As DNA, the CDR3 is TGTGCCAGCAGCACCTCTGGGGGTCTTACTAACTATGGCTACACCTTC.

This chain links TRBV14 with TRBJ2-7; TRBD1 might be the D (6 bases). There are 14 residues in the CDR3. Trimming removed 2 bases at V and 3 bases at J, with 11 bases between. Germline CDR1 is SGHDN and CDR2 is FVKESK. CDR3 sequence reads: CASSQYTGLYEQYF. Written as DNA, the CDR3 is TGTGCCAGCAGCCAATACACAGGGCTCTACGAGCAGTACTTC.

The gene calls are TRBV12-3 or TRBV12-4 and TRBJ2-1, with 8 nucleotides matching TRBD2. The CDR3 is made up of 13 amino acids. V was pared by 3 bases and J by 13 bases, with 8 bases of the junction left unmatched. The CDR3 region has the DNA TGTGCCAGCAGTTTCGGGGGGGTGGACTCCCAGTTCTTC. Translated: CASSFGGVDSQFF.

The chain combines TRBV2 with TRBJ1-1; the match to TRBD1 covers 7 bases. In germline, CDR1 is SNHLY, CDR2 FYNNEI. J lost 3 bases, V lost 5 bases, and 6 bases had no gene match. This CDR3 has 14 amino acids. Here the CDR3 DNA reads TGTGCCAGCAGTAGACAGGGCGAGCACACTGAAGCTTTCTTT. As protein: CASSRQGEHTEAFF.

This chain uses TRBV30 with TRBJ1-5; D is perhaps TRBD1 (6 bases). The CDR3 sequence is 14 residues long. Trimming stripped 2 bases from V and 6 bases from J, with 14 bases between. Germline assignment: CDR1 GTSNPN and CDR2 SVGIG (reference sequence). The DNA of the CDR3 is TGTGCCTGGAGTACTCAACAGGGTGGTCAGCCCCAGCATTTT. Translation: CAWSTQQGGQPQHF.

The chain uses TRBV6-1 and TRBJ2-5; 7 bases align to TRBD1. This CDR3 region has 14 residues. The germline V gene encodes CDR1 MNHNS and CDR2 SASEGT. The V segment lost 3 bases and the J segment 7 bases; nucleotides outside the gene matches: 8. The CDR3 coding sequence is TGTGCCAGCAGTGACAGGGGGTATATGTGGACCCAGTACTTC. Translation gives CASSDRGYMWTQYF.

This sequence joins TRBV3-1 (or the pseudogene TRBV3-2) and TRBJ2-7; tentatively, D is TRBD1 or TRBD2 (5 bases each). Trimming removed 2 bases at V and 5 bases at J, with 19 bases between. CDR3 length: 16 amino acids. Looked up from germline, CDR1 is LGHDT and CDR2 is YNNKEL (reference sequence). CDR3 in DNA: TGTGCCAGCAGCCAATACTCCGGGACGGTCCGGGACGAGCAGTACTTC. Its translation: CASSQYSGTVRDEQYF.

The rearrangement links TRBV4-1 to TRBJ1-3; D uncertain. Germline V gene lookup returns CDR1 MGHRA and CDR2 YSYEKL. Trimming took off 5 bases at V and 1 base at J, with 6 bases between the two ends. The CDR3 totals 13 residues. CDR3 loop: CASSSSSGNTIYF. The CDR3 nucleotides are TGCGCCAGCAGCTCCAGTTCTGGAAACACCATATATTTT.

The V and J genes are TRBV7-9 and TRBJ2-5; weak D call: TRBD1 (6 bases). V dropped 5 bases and J dropped 1 base, with 14 bases sitting between them. This CDR3 region has 15 residues. Germline assignment: CDR1 SEHNR and CDR2 FQNEAQ (reference sequence). In DNA form, the CDR3 reads TGTGCCAGCAGCGTCCGGGGCAGGGGCCAAGAGACCCAGTACTTC. Its translation: CASSVRGRGQETQYF.

This rearrangement joins TRBV7-2 to TRBJ2-3, with 10 bases fitting TRBD2. Germline V gene lookup returns CDR1 SGHTA and CDR2 FQGNSA. This CDR3 has 15 residues. Trimming removed 4 bases from V and 7 bases from J; junction bases left unmatched: 8. The CDR3 here is CASSSAGGSVYTQYF. CDR3 nucleotides: TGTGCCAGCAGCTCAGCGGGGGGGTCTGTATATACGCAGTATTTT.

This clone was found a few times. The rearrangement joins TRBV11-1 to TRBJ2-2; 7 bases agree with TRBD1. With V trimmed by 8 bases and J by 6 bases, 9 bases remained unmatched. The germline CDR1 and CDR2 sequences are SGHAT and FQDESV (reference sequence). This CDR3 has 14 residues. DNA for the CDR3: TGTGCCAGCGCCAGACAGGGAGAATCCGGGGAGCTGTTTTTT. Amino acid sequence: CASARQGESGELFF.

The chain uses TRBV9 and TRBJ2-7; D call uncertain. Per the germline V gene, CDR1 is SGDLS and CDR2 is YYNGEE. The CDR3 is made up of 19 amino acids. Between the trimmed V and J ends, which lost 1 base and 6 bases, there was a span of 29 bases. The CDR3 sequence: CASSVRPFPYLPPPREQYF. The DNA of the CDR3 is TGTGCCAGCAGCGTAAGGCCTTTCCCCTACCTCCCTCCCCCCCGCGAGCAGTACTTC.

The rearrangement joins TRBV6-1 to TRBJ2-6; D is unresolved. There are 15 residues in the CDR3. V was cut by 2 bases and J by 0 bases, with 5 bases left in between. Germline V gives CDR1 MNHNS, CDR2 SASEGT. This CDR3 is CASSERVSGANVLTF. The CDR3 DNA follows: TGTGCCAGCAGTGAACGGGTCTCTGGGGCCAACGTCCTGACTTTC.

This chain uses TRBV19 with TRBJ1-5, with unresolved D. V was clipped by 0 bases and J by 0 bases, with 15 bases between them. Germline lookup yields CDR1 LNHDA and CDR2 SQIVND (reference sequence). The CDR3 sequence is 18 residues long. The CDR3 spells CASSIEGRTTDSNQPQHF. The CDR3 DNA is TGTGCCAGTAGTATAGAGGGCAGGACCACAGATAGCAATCAGCCCCAGCATTTT. Variable domain in full (rest from reference TRBV19 and TRBJ1-5): DGGITQSPKYLFRKEGQNVTLSCEQNLNHDAMYWYRQDPGQGLRLIYYSQIVNDFQKGDIAEGYSVSREKKESFPLTVTSAQKNPTAFYLCASSIEGRTTDSNQPQHFGDGTRLSIL.

Worth noting for this clone: At one of its ends the junction is not consistent with the germline gene, which may arise from a read error. The chain couples TRBV4-1 to TRBJ2-4, with TRBD1 matching over 9 bases. There are 18 residues in the CDR3. CDR1 is MGHRA and CDR2 is YSYEKL in the germline V gene. This chain's CDR3 is CASSPIHPGQGAENIQYF. CDR3 in DNA: TGCGCCAGCAGTCCAATTCATCCGGGACAGGGAGCCGAAAACATTCAGTACTTC.

The chain uses TRBV18 and TRBJ1-2; 7 bases map to TRBD1. Germline CDR1 and CDR2: KGHSH and LQKENI. J was trimmed by 7 bases and V by 0 bases; bases with no gene match: 8. The CDR3 loop spans 15 amino acids. As DNA, the CDR3 is TGTGCCAGCTCACCACCCGACAGGGTCCGAAGTGGCTACACCTTC. It is translated as CASSPPDRVRSGYTF.